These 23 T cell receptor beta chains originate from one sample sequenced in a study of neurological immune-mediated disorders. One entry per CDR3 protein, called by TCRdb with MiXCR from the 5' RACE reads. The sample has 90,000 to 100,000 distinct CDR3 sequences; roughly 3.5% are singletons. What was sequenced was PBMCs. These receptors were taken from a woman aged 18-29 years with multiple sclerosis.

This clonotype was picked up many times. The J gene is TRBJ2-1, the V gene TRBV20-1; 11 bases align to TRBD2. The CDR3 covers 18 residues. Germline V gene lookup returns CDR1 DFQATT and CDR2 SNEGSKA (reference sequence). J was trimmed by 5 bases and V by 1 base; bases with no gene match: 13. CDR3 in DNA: TGCAGTGCTAGAGTCTCCTTTAGCGGGAGGGTGTCCGACAATGAGCAGTTCTTC. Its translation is CSARVSFSGRVSDNEQFF.

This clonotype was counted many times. The CDR3 sequence is CASSQDIQVGGYTF. CDR3 sequence (DNA): TGTGCCAGCAGCCAAGATATCCAGGTGGGGGGCTACACCTTC. The J gene is TRBJ1-2, the V gene TRBV4-2; no reliable D call. This CDR3 is built from 14 residues. Trimming cost V 0 bases and J 8 bases, with 13 bases left between them. The germline V gene has CDR1 LGHNA and CDR2 YNFKEQ.

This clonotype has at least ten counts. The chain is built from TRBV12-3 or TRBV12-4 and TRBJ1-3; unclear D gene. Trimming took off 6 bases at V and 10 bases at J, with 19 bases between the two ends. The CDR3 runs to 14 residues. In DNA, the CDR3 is TGTGCCAGCAGAACGGACCCCGTCACGGGTACCATATATTTT. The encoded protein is CASRTDPVTGTIYF.

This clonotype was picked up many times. This CDR3 reads CASSGTSMNTEAFF. CDR3 DNA sequence: TGCGCCAGCAGCGGGACCAGCATGAACACTGAAGCTTTCTTT. The chain is built from TRBV5-1 and TRBJ1-1, with D perhaps matching TRBD1 (5 bases). V lost 4 bases, J lost 0 bases, and 10 bases lay in between. CDR1 is SGHRS, CDR2 YFSETQ, per germline. The CDR3 contains 14 residues.

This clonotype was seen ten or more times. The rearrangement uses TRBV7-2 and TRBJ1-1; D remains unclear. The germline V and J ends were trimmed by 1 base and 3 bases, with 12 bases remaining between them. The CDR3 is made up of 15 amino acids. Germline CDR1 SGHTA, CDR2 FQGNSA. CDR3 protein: CASSLDLAGDTEAFF. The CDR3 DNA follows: TGTGCCAGCAGCTTAGATCTCGCTGGAGACACTGAAGCTTTCTTT.

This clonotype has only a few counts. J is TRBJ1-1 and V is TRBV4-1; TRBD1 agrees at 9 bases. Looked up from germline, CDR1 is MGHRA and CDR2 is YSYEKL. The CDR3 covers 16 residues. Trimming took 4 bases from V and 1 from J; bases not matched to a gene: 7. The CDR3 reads CASSPLSGQGNTEAFF. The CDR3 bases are TGCGCCAGCAGCCCACTATCGGGACAGGGGAACACTGAAGCTTTCTTT.

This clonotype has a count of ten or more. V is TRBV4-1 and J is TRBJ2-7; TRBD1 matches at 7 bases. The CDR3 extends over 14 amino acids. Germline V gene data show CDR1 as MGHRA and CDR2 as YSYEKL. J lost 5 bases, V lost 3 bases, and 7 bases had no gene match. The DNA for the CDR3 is TGCGCCAGCAGCCACGATAGGACAGGTGACGAGCAGTACTTC. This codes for CASSHDRTGDEQYF.

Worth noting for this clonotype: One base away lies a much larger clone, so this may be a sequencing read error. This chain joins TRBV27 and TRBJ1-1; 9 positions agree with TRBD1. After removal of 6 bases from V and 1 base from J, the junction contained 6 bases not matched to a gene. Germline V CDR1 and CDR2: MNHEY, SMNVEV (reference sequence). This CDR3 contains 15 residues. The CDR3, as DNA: TGTGCCAGCAGACAACAGGGGGCGGCGAACACTGAAGCTTTCTTT. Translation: CASRQQGAANTEAFF.

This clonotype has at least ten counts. Here the CDR3 reads CASSYRESQTQYF. CDR3 sequence (DNA): TGTGCCAGCAGTTACAGGGAGTCGCAGACCCAGTACTTC. The chain carries TRBV6-5 and TRBJ2-5; D might be TRBD2 (5 bases). Trimming cost V 2 bases and J 6 bases, with 10 bases left between them. Germline CDR1 MNHEY, CDR2 SVGAGI. CDR3 length: 13 residues.

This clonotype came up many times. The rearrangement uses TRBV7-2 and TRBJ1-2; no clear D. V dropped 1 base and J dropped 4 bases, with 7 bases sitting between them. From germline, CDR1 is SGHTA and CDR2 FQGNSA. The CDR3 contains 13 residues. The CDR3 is CASSLEQFYGYTF. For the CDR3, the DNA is TGTGCCAGCAGCTTAGAACAGTTCTATGGCTACACCTTC.

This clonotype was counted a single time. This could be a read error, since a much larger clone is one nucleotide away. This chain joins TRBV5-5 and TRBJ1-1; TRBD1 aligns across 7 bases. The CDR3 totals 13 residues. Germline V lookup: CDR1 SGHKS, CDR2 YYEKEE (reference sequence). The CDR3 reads CASRSGQNTEALF. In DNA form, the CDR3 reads TGTGCCAGCAGATCGGGACAGAACACTGAAGCTCTCTTT.

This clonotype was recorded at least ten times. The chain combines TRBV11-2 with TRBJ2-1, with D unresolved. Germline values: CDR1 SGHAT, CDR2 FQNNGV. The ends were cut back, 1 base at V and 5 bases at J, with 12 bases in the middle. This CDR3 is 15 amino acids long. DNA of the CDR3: TGTGCCAGCAGCTTAGTACTATCATCGAACAATGAGCAGTTCTTC. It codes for CASSLVLSSNNEQFF.

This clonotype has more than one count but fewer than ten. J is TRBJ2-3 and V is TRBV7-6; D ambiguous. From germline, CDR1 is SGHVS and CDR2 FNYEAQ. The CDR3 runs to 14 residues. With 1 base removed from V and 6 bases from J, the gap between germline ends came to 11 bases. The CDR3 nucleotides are TGTGCCAGCAGCTTAGATCCCTCGACGGATACGCAGTATTTT. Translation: CASSLDPSTDTQYF.

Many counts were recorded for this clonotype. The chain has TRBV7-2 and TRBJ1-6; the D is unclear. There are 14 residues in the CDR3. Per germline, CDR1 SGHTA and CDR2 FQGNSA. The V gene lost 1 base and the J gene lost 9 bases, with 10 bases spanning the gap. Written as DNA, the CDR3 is TGTGCCAGCAGCTTAGATTTCGGGATTTCACCCCTCCACTTT. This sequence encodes CASSLDFGISPLHF.

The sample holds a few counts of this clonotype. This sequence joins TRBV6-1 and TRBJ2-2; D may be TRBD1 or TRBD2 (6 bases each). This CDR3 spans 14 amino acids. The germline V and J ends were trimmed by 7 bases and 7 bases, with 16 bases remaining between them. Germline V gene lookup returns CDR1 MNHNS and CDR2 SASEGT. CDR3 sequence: CASTQWGASGELFF. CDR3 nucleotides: TGTGCCAGCACCCAGTGGGGGGCGAGCGGGGAGCTGTTTTTT.

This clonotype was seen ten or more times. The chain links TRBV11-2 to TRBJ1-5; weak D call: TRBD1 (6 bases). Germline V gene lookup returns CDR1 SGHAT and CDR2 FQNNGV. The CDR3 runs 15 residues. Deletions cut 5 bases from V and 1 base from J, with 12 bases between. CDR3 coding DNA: TGTGCCAGCAGCCCACAGGGTGGAAGCAATCAGCCCCAGCATTTT. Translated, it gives CASSPQGGSNQPQHF.

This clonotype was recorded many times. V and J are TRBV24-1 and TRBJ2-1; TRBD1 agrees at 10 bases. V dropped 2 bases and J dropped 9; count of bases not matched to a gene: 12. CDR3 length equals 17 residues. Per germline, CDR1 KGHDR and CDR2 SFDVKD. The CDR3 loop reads CATSDSPGQGIRGEQFF. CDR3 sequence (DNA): TGTGCCACCAGTGATTCTCCGGGACAGGGGATTAGGGGTGAGCAGTTCTTC.

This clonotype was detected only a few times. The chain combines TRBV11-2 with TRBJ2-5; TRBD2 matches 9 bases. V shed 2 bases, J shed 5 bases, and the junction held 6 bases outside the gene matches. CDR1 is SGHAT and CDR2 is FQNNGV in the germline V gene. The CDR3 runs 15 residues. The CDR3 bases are TGTGCCAGCAGCTTATGGGTAGCGGGAGTGGAGACCCAGTACTTC. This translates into CASSLWVAGVETQYF.

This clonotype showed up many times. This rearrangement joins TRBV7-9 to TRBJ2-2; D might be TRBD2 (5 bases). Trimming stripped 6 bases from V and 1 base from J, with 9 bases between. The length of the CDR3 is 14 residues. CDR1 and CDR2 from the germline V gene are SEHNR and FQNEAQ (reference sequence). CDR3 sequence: CASSMDWNTGELFF. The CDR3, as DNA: TGTGCCAGCAGTATGGACTGGAACACCGGGGAGCTGTTTTTT.

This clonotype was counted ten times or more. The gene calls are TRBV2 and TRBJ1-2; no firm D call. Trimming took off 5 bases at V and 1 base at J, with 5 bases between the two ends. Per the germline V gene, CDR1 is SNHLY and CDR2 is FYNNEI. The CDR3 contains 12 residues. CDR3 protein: CASSRGNYGYTF. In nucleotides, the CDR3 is TGTGCCAGCAGTCGGGGTAACTATGGCTACACCTTC.

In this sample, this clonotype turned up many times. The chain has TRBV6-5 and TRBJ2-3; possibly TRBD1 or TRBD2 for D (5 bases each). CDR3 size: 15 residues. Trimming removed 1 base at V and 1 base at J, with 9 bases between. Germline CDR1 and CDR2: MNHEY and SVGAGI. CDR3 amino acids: CASSYFGGRTDTQYF. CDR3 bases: TGTGCCAGCAGTTACTTTGGGGGTCGCACAGATACGCAGTATTTT.

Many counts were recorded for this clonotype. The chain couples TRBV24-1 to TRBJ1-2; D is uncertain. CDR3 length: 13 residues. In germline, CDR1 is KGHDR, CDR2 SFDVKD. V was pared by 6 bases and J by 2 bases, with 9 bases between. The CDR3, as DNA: TGTGCCACCAGTATGACTGGGAACTATGGCTACACCTTC. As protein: CATSMTGNYGYTF.

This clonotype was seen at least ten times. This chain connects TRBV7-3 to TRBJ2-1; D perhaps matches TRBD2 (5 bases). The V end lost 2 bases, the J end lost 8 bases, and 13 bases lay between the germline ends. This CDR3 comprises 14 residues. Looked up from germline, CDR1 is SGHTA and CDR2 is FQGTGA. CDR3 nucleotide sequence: TGTGCCAGCAGCTTAGAGAGACTACCCGATGAGCAGTTCTTC. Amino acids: CASSLERLPDEQFF.